The 20 T cell receptor beta chains listed next were all sequenced from one sample in a study of blood T cells in healthy people across ages. Combining a sample-barcoded 5' primer with a J-beta primer mix, a second PCR ran for roughly 7 to 12 cycles. TCRdb used MiXCR to reprocess the 5' RACE reads, holding one entry per CDR3 protein. The sample lists a few hundred thousand distinct CDR3 sequences; roughly a quarter were seen once. The same data also contributed to another study, on T cells of mothers and their children.

Sequencing input: blood. These receptors came from a boy aged 2 to 10 in good health.

V and J are TRBV3-1 and TRBJ1-3; D is perhaps TRBD1 (5 bases). Germline V CDR1 and CDR2: LGHDT, YNNKEL (reference sequence). The CDR3 consists of 13 residues. V was shortened by 10 bases and J by 0 bases, with 10 bases between the two germline ends. As DNA, the CDR3 is TGTGCCACCGGGGCGCGCTCTGGAAACACCATATATTTT. As protein: CATGARSGNTIYF.

This clonotype has ten or more counts. The gene calls are TRBV7-3 and TRBJ2-5, with a weak D call TRBD2 (5 bases). Trimming left V 5 bases short and J 4 bases short, with 11 bases between. The CDR3 totals 13 residues. Germline loops: CDR1 SGHTA, CDR2 FQGTGA. DNA of the CDR3: TGTGCCAGCAGCGTAGAAGAGGGAGAGACCCAGTACTTC. This translates into CASSVEEGETQYF.

The chain employs TRBV4-3 and TRBJ2-5; no reliable D call. The DNA end is a closer match to TRBJ2-1, so the J assignment may be wrong. The CDR3 consists of 13 residues. Germline V gene data show CDR1 as LGHNA and CDR2 as YSLEER. The CDR3 region has the DNA TGCGCCAGCAGCCAACTAGTCAGGAATGAGCAGTTCTTC. Residues: CASSQLVRNEQFF.

This clonotype was counted between two and nine times. The rearrangement joins TRBV29-1 to TRBJ1-1, with 7 bases matching TRBD1. Looked up from germline, CDR1 is SQVTM and CDR2 is ANQGSEA. V shed 3 bases and J 4 bases; nucleotides not matched to a gene: 8. This CDR3 is built from 14 residues. The CDR3 is CSVDGGQRGTEAFF. In DNA, the CDR3 is TGCAGCGTTGACGGGGGACAGCGGGGCACTGAAGCTTTCTTT. The full variable domain, completed using reference TRBV29-1 and TRBJ1-1, is SAVISQKPSRDICQRGTSLTIQCQVDSQVTMMFWYRQQPGQSLTLIATANQGSEATYESGFVIDKFPISRPNLTFSTLTVSNMSPEDSSIYLCSVDGGQRGTEAFFGQGTRLTVV.

The CDR3 bases are TGCGCCAGCAGCCTTGCGAGAAAGGGGGTCAATGAGCAGTTCTTC. Residues: CASSLARKGVNEQFF. This rearrangement joins TRBV4-1 to TRBJ2-1; D might be TRBD1 (6 bases). The CDR3 totals 15 residues. Germline V lookup: CDR1 MGHRA, CDR2 YSYEKL. Between the trimmed V and J ends, which lost 4 bases and 6 bases, there was a span of 16 bases.

Here the CDR3 DNA reads TGTGCCAGCAGTGCCGGGTCCTCAATCCAAGAGACCCAGTACTTC. Translation: CASSAGSSIQETQYF. The chain couples TRBV27 to TRBJ2-5; no clear D. The CDR3 runs 15 residues. Germline V CDR1 and CDR2: MNHEY, SMNVEV (reference sequence). Trimming left V 5 bases short and J 1 base short, with 14 bases between.

This clonotype was counted only a few times. This rearrangement joins TRBV28 to TRBJ2-4; TRBD1 matches at 11 bases. There are 19 residues in the CDR3. Germline trimming cut 4 bases from V and 3 bases from J; bases unmatched to any gene: 14. Germline CDR1 MDHEN, CDR2 SYDVKM. CDR3 sequence reads: CASSSRTGGVTMVKNIQYF. In DNA, the CDR3 is TGTGCCAGCAGTTCTCGGACAGGGGGCGTGACGATGGTCAAAAACATTCAGTACTTC.

This rearrangement joins TRBV15 to TRBJ2-6, with D maybe TRBD2 (5 bases). Germline lookup yields CDR1 LNHNV and CDR2 YYDKDF (reference sequence). The ends were cut back, 0 bases at V and 1 base at J, with 7 bases in the middle. This CDR3 has 16 amino acids. For the CDR3, the DNA is TGTGCCACCAGCAGAGATAGAGGGTCTGGGGCCAACGTCCTGACTTTC. Translated, it gives CATSRDRGSGANVLTF.

This clonotype was seen a handful of times. The chain recombines TRBV14 with TRBJ2-5, with a weak D call TRBD1 (5 bases). Germline CDR1 SGHDN, CDR2 FVKESK. This CDR3 region has 12 residues. Trimming removed 4 bases at V and 3 bases at J, with 6 bases between. CDR3 coding DNA: TGTGCCAGCAGCCGACAGAAAGAGACCCAGTACTTC. As protein: CASSRQKETQYF.

This clonotype was detected many times. The chain recombines TRBV7-9 with TRBJ1-4, with 8 bases aligning to TRBD1. This CDR3 is built from 14 residues. Germline assignment: CDR1 SEHNR and CDR2 FQNEAQ (reference sequence). After removal of 5 bases from V and 6 bases from J, the junction contained 5 bases not matched to a gene. CDR3 in DNA: TGTGCCAGCAGCCGAGGACAGGGTGATGAAAAACTGTTTTTT. Translation: CASSRGQGDEKLFF.

This clonotype was detected only a few times. This chain links TRBV3-1 with TRBJ1-4, with unresolved D. Trimming removed 1 base at V and 7 bases at J, with 7 bases between. Looked up from germline, CDR1 is LGHDT and CDR2 is YNNKEL (reference sequence). CDR3 size: 13 residues. The CDR3 DNA follows: TGTGCCAGCAGCCAAGGAGCTCGTGAAAAACTGTTTTTT. This encodes CASSQGAREKLFF.

This chain connects TRBV9 to TRBJ2-2; a possible D gene is TRBD1 (5 bases). The germline gives CDR1 SGDLS, CDR2 YYNGEE. This CDR3 region has 14 residues. Between the trimmed V and J ends, which lost 3 bases and 6 bases, there was a span of 12 bases. DNA for the CDR3: TGTGCCAGCAGCGCCAACACAGGAGCCGGGGAGCTGTTTTTT. Amino acids: CASSANTGAGELFF. Filled out from reference TRBV9 and TRBJ2-2, the complete variable domain reads DSGVTQTPKHLITATGQRVTLRCSPRSGDLSVYWYQQSLDQGLQFLIQYYNGEERAKGNILERFSAQQFPDLHSELNLSSLELGDSALYFCASSANTGAGELFFGEGSRLTVL.

In its sample, this clonotype was seen a few times. This chain uses TRBV6-5 with TRBJ2-3, with D possibly TRBD2 on 6 matching bases. Trimming cost V 4 bases and J 2 bases, with 13 bases left between them. CDR1 is MNHEY and CDR2 is SVGAGI in the germline V gene. The length of the CDR3 is 15 residues. The CDR3 coding sequence is TGTGCCAGCAGTTCGGATAGCGGCCACACAGATACGCAGTATTTT. Translation: CASSSDSGHTDTQYF.

The chain couples TRBV5-1 to TRBJ1-1, with D perhaps TRBD1 (6 bases). CDR3 length: 14 amino acids. CDR1 is SGHRS and CDR2 is YFSETQ in the germline V gene. V dropped 0 bases and J dropped 4 bases, with 10 bases sitting between them. The CDR3 coding sequence is TGCGCCAGCAGCTTGGCCCAGGGGCCCACTGAAGCTTTCTTT. It yields the protein CASSLAQGPTEAFF.

This sequence joins TRBV6-2 or TRBV6-3 and TRBJ2-3; the match to TRBD2 covers 9 bases. There are 16 residues in the CDR3. After removal of 4 bases from V and 3 bases from J, the junction contained 8 bases not matched to a gene. Germline V gives CDR1 MNHEY, CDR2 SVGEGT. Here the CDR3 DNA reads TGTGCCAGCAGTTTCCTAGCGGGACGGAGGACAGATACGCAGTATTTT. Amino acids: CASSFLAGRRTDTQYF.

V and J are TRBV28 and TRBJ1-5; D is unresolved. V was cut by 4 bases and J by 7 bases, with 5 bases left in between. The CDR3 runs to 11 residues. Germline V CDR1 and CDR2: MDHEN, SYDVKM. The CDR3 DNA reads as TGTGCCAGCAGTTATGAACAGCCCCAGCATTTT. Its protein product is CASSYEQPQHF.

This chain uses TRBV20-1 with TRBJ2-7; 11 bases line up with TRBD1. The CDR3 has 16 residues. J lost 2 bases, V lost 4 bases, and 10 bases had no gene match. Germline CDR1 is DFQATT and CDR2 is SNEGSKA (reference sequence). CDR3 protein: CSAKIGTGGSPYEQYF. In DNA form, the CDR3 reads TGCAGTGCTAAAATTGGGACAGGGGGAAGCCCCTACGAGCAGTACTTC.

The V and J genes are TRBV15 and TRBJ2-1; possibly TRBD2 for D (6 bases). In germline, CDR1 is LNHNV, CDR2 YYDKDF (reference sequence). V gave up 0 bases and J gave up 9 bases, with 15 bases separating them. CDR3 length: 15 amino acids. The CDR3, as DNA: TGTGCCACCAGCAGAGATGGGAAAGAGGGAGGTGAGCAGTTCTTC. As protein: CATSRDGKEGGEQFF.

In regard to this clonotype: One junction end does not reproduce the germline sequence, and a read error may be involved. The V and J genes are TRBV5-1 and TRBJ2-5, with 7 positions matching TRBD2. CDR3 length equals 12 residues. Germline values: CDR1 SGHRS, CDR2 YFSETQ. The CDR3 here is CASSSSGEPQYF. The CDR3 bases are TGCGCCAGCAGCTCTAGCGGAGAGCCCCAGTACTTC.

There are a few counts of this clonotype. V gene TRBV5-5 combines with J gene TRBJ2-6; D gene unclear. This CDR3 region has 15 residues. Germline CDR1 and CDR2: SGHKS and YYEKEE (reference sequence). The ends were cut back, 7 bases at V and 4 bases at J, with 15 bases in the middle. The CDR3 region is CASHQMGTGANVLTF. The CDR3 DNA is TGTGCCAGCCACCAAATGGGTACCGGGGCCAACGTCCTGACTTTC.